Presented here are 14 T cell receptor beta chains from one specimen sequenced in a study of response to subunit inactivated influenza vaccine. MiXCR was run by TCRdb on the RT-PCR reads, yielding one entry per CDR3 protein. The table records about 160,000 distinct CDR3 sequences, roughly a tenth of them present only once. This specimen consisted of non-naive T cells sorted from PBMCs, obtained roughly 45 days after vaccination. The receptor set was obtained from a man between 50 and 59 years old who received an inactivated influenza vaccine.

This clonotype turned up a few times. The chain couples TRBV20-1 to TRBJ2-1, with 8 nucleotides matching TRBD2. V was clipped by 5 bases and J by 3 bases; unmatched bases: 21. In germline, CDR1 is DFQATT, CDR2 SNEGSKA (reference sequence). The length of the CDR3 is 19 residues. The CDR3: CSADSQHVGGESGYNEQFF. CDR3 nucleotides: TGCAGTGCTGATAGCCAGCACGTCGGGGGGGAGTCCGGCTACAATGAGCAGTTCTTC.

Many counts were recorded for this clonotype. The genes are TRBV3-1 and TRBJ1-1; D might be TRBD1 (5 bases). CDR3 length: 14 amino acids. The V gene's germline CDR1 is LGHDT and CDR2 YNNKEL (reference sequence). Trimming removed 2 bases at V and 5 bases at J, with 12 bases between. The CDR3 is CASSQSETGTEAFF. The CDR3 coding sequence is TGTGCCAGCAGCCAATCCGAAACAGGAACTGAAGCTTTCTTT.

The chain is built from TRBV29-1 and TRBJ2-1, with a tentative D call TRBD1 (6 bases). This CDR3 spans 14 amino acids. Germline CDR1 and CDR2: SQVTM and ANQGSEA. V lost 7 bases to trimming and J lost 3 bases, with 16 bases between them. The CDR3, as DNA: TGCAGCGCCCCGTTTTCAGGGGACTACAATGAGCAGTTCTTC. Translated, it gives CSAPFSGDYNEQFF.

This chain links TRBV27 with TRBJ2-7; 9 bases align to TRBD1. The CDR3 runs to 13 residues. CDR1 is MNHEY, CDR2 SMNVEV, per germline (reference sequence). V lost 4 bases to trimming and J lost 4 bases; unmatched junction nucleotides: 2. The CDR3 nucleotides are TGTGCCAGCAGTTCGACAGGGGGGTACGAGCAGTACTTC. Encoded protein: CASSSTGGYEQYF.

This clonotype was seen a few times. The chain combines TRBV19 with TRBJ1-5, with D maybe TRBD1 (5 bases). The CDR3 totals 13 residues. Trimming pared 5 bases from V and 9 bases from J, leaving 14 bases between. The germline gives CDR1 LNHDA, CDR2 SQIVND (reference sequence). The CDR3 region is CASSGDGIWPQHF. The CDR3, as DNA: TGTGCCAGTAGTGGGGACGGGATCTGGCCCCAGCATTTT.

CDR3 coding DNA: TGTGCCACCAGCAGACCGGGCCGGGTTGGGGCCAACGTCCTGACTTTC. Protein product: CATSRPGRVGANVLTF. The chain employs TRBV15 and TRBJ2-6; D is uncertain. CDR1 and CDR2 from the germline V gene are LNHNV and YYDKDF (reference sequence). The CDR3 covers 16 residues. V dropped 2 bases and J dropped 3 bases, with 11 bases sitting between them.

The chain carries TRBV20-1 and TRBJ2-1, with 12 bases lining up with TRBD2. From germline, CDR1 is DFQATT and CDR2 SNEGSKA (reference sequence). CDR3 length equals 14 residues. Unmatched junction bases numbered 4, after V lost 6 bases and J lost 4 bases. The CDR3 loop reads CSAQGLAGYNEQFF. CDR3 bases: TGCAGTGCACAAGGACTAGCGGGATACAATGAGCAGTTCTTC.

This clonotype was found a few times. The rearrangement links TRBV20-1 to TRBJ2-7; 12 bases are a match to TRBD2. J was trimmed by 1 base and V by 1 base; bases with no gene match: 5. The germline V gene encodes CDR1 DFQATT and CDR2 SNEGSKA (reference sequence). The CDR3 is 16 amino acids. The CDR3 region is CSARGSTSGGSYEQYF. The CDR3 nucleotides are TGCAGTGCTAGAGGTTCGACTAGCGGGGGTTCCTACGAGCAGTACTTC.

In this sample, this clonotype turned up many times. The chain has TRBV7-9 and TRBJ2-3; D remains ambiguous. The V end lost 3 bases, the J end lost 1 base, and 2 bases lay between the germline ends. The CDR3 sequence is 12 residues long. CDR1 and CDR2 from the germline V gene are SEHNR and FQNEAQ (reference sequence). CDR3 residues: CASSFGTDTQYF. The CDR3 nucleotides are TGTGCCAGCAGCTTCGGCACAGATACGCAGTATTTT. The full variable domain, its missing parts supplied by reference TRBV7-9 and TRBJ2-3, is DTGVSQNPRHKITKRGQNVTFRCDPISEHNRLYWYRQTLGQGPEFLTYFQNEAQLEKSRLLSDRFSAERPKGSFSTLEIQRTEQGDSAMYLCASSFGTDTQYFGPGTRLTVL.

The rearrangement links TRBV11-1 to TRBJ2-7, with 9 bases lining up with TRBD2. V lost 2 bases to trimming and J lost 3 bases; unmatched junction nucleotides: 5. This CDR3 spans 15 amino acids. CDR1 and CDR2 (germline): SGHAT, FQDESV (reference sequence). In nucleotides, the CDR3 is TGTGCCAGCAGCTTACTAGCGGGGAAGAACTACGAGCAGTACTTC. Protein: CASSLLAGKNYEQYF.

With regard to this clonotype: This could be a read error, since a much larger clone is one nucleotide away. Because the CDR3 is missing its conserved closing phenylalanine or tryptophan, this is likely a read error. The chain links TRBV7-9 to TRBJ2-1; a possible D gene is TRBD1 (7 bases). The V end lost 5 bases, the J end lost 1 base, and 12 bases lay between the germline ends. The CDR3 length is 15 residues. Germline lookup yields CDR1 SEHNR and CDR2 FQNEAQ (reference sequence). The CDR3 DNA follows: TGTGCCAGCAGCAACCAGGGGGGTTCCTACAATGAGCAGTTCCTC. Amino acid sequence: CASSNQGGSYNEQFL.

This clonotype was detected many times. The genes are TRBV20-1 and TRBJ2-2, with D maybe TRBD2 (6 bases). Germline V lookup: CDR1 DFQATT, CDR2 SNEGSKA (reference sequence). The CDR3 runs to 14 residues. Trimming cost V 0 bases and J 4 bases, with 9 bases left between them. The CDR3 sequence is CSARDLGGTGELFF. The CDR3 DNA reads as TGCAGTGCTAGAGACTTGGGAGGCACCGGGGAGCTGTTTTTT.

This clonotype has a count of ten or more. V usage is TRBV4-1 and J usage is TRBJ2-7, with 7 bases identical to TRBD2. This CDR3 contains 13 residues. The junction had 1 base not matched to a gene; V was cut back by 2 bases and J by 3 bases. CDR1 MGHRA and CDR2 YSYEKL come from the germline V gene. The CDR3 coding sequence is TGCGCCAGCAGCCAAACGGGAGGCTACGAGCAGTACTTC. Translating gives CASSQTGGYEQYF.

This clonotype appeared a few times. The chain joins TRBV5-1 to TRBJ1-6, with 9 bases identical to TRBD1. The germline gives CDR1 SGHRS, CDR2 YFSETQ. J was trimmed by 4 bases and V by 4 bases; bases with no gene match: 3. The CDR3 has 15 amino acids. The CDR3 nucleotides are TGCGCCAGCAGCCGGACAGGGGATTATAATTCACCCCTCCACTTT. Its translation: CASSRTGDYNSPLHF.